This TCR beta chain was observed in a study of cytomegalovirus exposure and HLA in healthy donors. Notes on the study in general: Based on reports, TCR beta sequences accurately predicted HLA-A and HLA-B alleles for most subjects. Cytomegalovirus association was listed for 164 TCR beta chains.

PCR amplification relied on 60 Vbeta primers (plus 13 Jbeta primers). The data were produced by immunoSEQ multiplex PCR, yet TCRdb's version contains in-frame clones alone and is incomplete. The sample yields approximately 100,000 clones, 69% seen once. Concerning this clone: The antigen remains undetermined.

Material for sequencing was PBMCs. The source is a woman in her 70s in good health and CMV-seropositive.

The CDR3 sequence: CASSGQGGLAEAFF. CDR3 coding DNA: TGTGCCAGCAGTGGACAGGGAGGCTTAGCTGAAGCTTTCTTT. The gene calls are TRBV2 and TRBJ1-1; 7 nucleotides match TRBD1. This CDR3 comprises 14 residues. Germline V gene data show CDR1 as SNHLY and CDR2 as FYNNEI. V lost 4 bases, J lost 6 bases, and 8 bases stayed unmatched.